This T cell receptor beta chain is drawn from a study of T cells expressing NK-cell markers (TCRdb year 2020). Background on the whole study: TCR beta-chain repertoires were profiled in sorted CD3+CD56+NKG2C+, CD3+CD56+NKG2C- and CD3+CD56-NKG2C+ T-cell subsets from roughly eight donors. Seven of the eight sequenced donors were HCMV-seropositive and one was HCMV-seronegative. The eight sequenced donors were randomly selected healthy volunteers, three men and five women. Libraries were sequenced as 2 x 150 bp reads on Illumina HiSeq 2000/2500, MiSeq or NextSeq. Paper-wide results and their limitations: In 6 or 7 donors, the dominant CD3+CD56+NKG2C+ clonotypes ranked among the top 10 CD8+ clonotypes, making up roughly 1.0-7.5% of CD8+ T cells. Whether the expanded NKG2C-expressing T cell clones were specific for HCMV antigens was left unclear. Those dominant clonotypes were again the most abundant among CD3+CD56-NKG2C+ cells in four donors, at about 25-60.1%.

TCRdb names Illumina HiSeq 2000 as the instrument used. TCR beta cDNA libraries were prepared using 5'RACE template switching, which introduced a universal primer site and unique molecular identifiers. Synthesis of cDNA was primed from the TCR beta constant segment and was followed by two consecutive PCR amplification steps. The authors' pipeline ran thus. MIGEC was used to demultiplex reads and group reads by UMI, and MiTCR was used to assemble and quantify clonotypes. To remove erroneous sequences, TCR cDNA sequences were retained only when supported by two or more reads. The tcR package was used for downstream repertoire analysis, and clonotypes were matched across fractions by CDR3 nucleotide sequence plus V segment. Antigen specificity was annotated against VDJdb with VDJmatch, allowing one amino acid substitution in CDR3. The reads, reprocessed by TCRdb, yield one row per CDR3 protein sequence and no DNA. TCRdb, not the original authors, processed these V and J calls. The sample's clone listing holds some 340,000 distinct CDR3 sequences. The top ten clonotypes cover under 6.5% of the sample.

Remarks on this clonotype: Its antigen specificity is not known.

The CDR3 numbers 11 residues from cysteine through phenylalanine. The nucleotide record is missing. CDR1 and CDR2 (MNHEY, SVGAGI) derive from the germline V gene. To determine HCMV serostatus, a commercial ELISA kit was used to detect HCMV-specific IgG in serum. Peripheral blood mononuclear cells were isolated from blood by Ficoll density gradient centrifugation. Source material: blood T cells: a sorted CD56 or NKG2C T cell subset, CD4+ or CD8+ T cells, or bulk PBMC T cells (not recorded which). This TCR came from a man aged 18-70 years in good health. The sequence is built from TRBV6-5 and TRBJ2-5. The CDR3 protein is CAVRLRETQYF.